This T cell receptor (beta chain) was obtained from a study of long-term antiretroviral therapy in people with HIV. Study conclusions and caveats: Blood specimens, gathered between about 2003 and 2018, were possibly obtained under older ART regimens.

Per germline, CDR1 SGHAT and CDR2 FQDESV (reference sequence). The CDR3 length is 13 residues. The V end was cut by 5 bases, the J end by 4 bases, with 11 bases between. On this clone itself: Its antigen remains unknown.

Each specimen consisted of 1-10 million cryopreserved PBMC prior to extraction of DNA. Survey level was the resolution at which the v3.0 immunoSEQ assay ran. Clones were sequenced by immunoSEQ multiplex PCR, and TCRdb holds only the in-frame ones, with some missing. The sample holds approximately 18,000 clones; roughly 80% are singletons and the top ten take about 15%. The rearrangement uses TRBV11-1 and TRBJ1-2; D uncertain. The source of this sequence is a man aged 25-45 years with HIV. The sequencing here drew on unsorted PBMCs, taken 2.1 to 2.2 years before starting antiretroviral therapy. The CDR3 sequence is CASSPGSVYGYTF. The CDR3 DNA follows: TGTGCCAGCAGCCCGGGCTCCGTCTATGGCTACACCTTC.